This T cell receptor (beta chain) comes out of a study of neurological immune-mediated disorders. Study-level findings and limits: The most TCR clonal expansion was seen in HTLV-1-associated myelopathy, and the least was seen in multiple sclerosis, which fell below healthy controls. A possible signature was seen in one related-CDR3 cluster, into which phylogenetic grouping placed the repertoires of 18 of 34 multiple sclerosis patients. Because no CDR3 amino acid sequences were shared across subjects by expanded clones, private repertoires were suggested in all groups.

Germline V gives CDR1 GTSNPN, CDR2 SVGIG (reference sequence). The CDR3 contains 16 residues. The V gene end was trimmed by 8 bases and the J gene end by 8 bases; junction bases not matched to a gene: 19. This clonotype was seen ten or more times. Its antigen is not identified. Synthesis of cDNA was performed by 5'RACE using 10-nucleotide random UMIs. TCRdb re-derived calls from the 5' RACE reads in MiXCR, one entry per CDR3 protein. The top ten hold roughly 2% of the sample, which has around 46,000 distinct CDR3 sequences, 1.9% seen once. The sequenced sample was PBMCs. V and J are TRBV30 and TRBJ1-2; 11 nucleotides align to TRBD1. The receptor's source is a middle-aged woman with multiple sclerosis. The CDR3 region is CAGSSDRGRAPIGYTF. The CDR3, as DNA: TGTGCCGGTAGCTCGGACAGGGGGCGCGCCCCGATCGGCTACACCTTC.